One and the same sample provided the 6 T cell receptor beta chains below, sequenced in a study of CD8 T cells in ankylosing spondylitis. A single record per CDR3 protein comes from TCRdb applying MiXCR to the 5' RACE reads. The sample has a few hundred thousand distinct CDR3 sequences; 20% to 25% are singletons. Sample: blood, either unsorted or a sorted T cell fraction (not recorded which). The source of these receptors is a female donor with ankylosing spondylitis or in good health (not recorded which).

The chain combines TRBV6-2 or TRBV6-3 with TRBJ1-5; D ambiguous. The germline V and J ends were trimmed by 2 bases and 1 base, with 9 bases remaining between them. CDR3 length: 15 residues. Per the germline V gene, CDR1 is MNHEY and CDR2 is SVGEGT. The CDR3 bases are TGTGCCAGCAGTTACGCCCAGGCGAGCAATCAGCCCCAGCATTTT. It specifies CASSYAQASNQPQHF.

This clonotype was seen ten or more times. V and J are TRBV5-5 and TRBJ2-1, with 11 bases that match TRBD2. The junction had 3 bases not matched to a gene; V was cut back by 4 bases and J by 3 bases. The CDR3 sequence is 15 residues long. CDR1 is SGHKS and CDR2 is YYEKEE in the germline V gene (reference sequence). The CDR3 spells CASSQLAGVYNEQFF. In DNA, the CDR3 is TGTGCCAGCAGCCAACTAGCGGGAGTCTACAATGAGCAGTTCTTC.

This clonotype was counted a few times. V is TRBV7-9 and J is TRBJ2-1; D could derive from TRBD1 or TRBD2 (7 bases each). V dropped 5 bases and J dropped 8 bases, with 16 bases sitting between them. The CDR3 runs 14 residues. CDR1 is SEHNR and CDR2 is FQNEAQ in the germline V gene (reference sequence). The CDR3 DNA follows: TGTGCCAGCAGCATTGGACTAGGGGGCGATGAGCAGTTCTTC. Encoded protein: CASSIGLGGDEQFF.

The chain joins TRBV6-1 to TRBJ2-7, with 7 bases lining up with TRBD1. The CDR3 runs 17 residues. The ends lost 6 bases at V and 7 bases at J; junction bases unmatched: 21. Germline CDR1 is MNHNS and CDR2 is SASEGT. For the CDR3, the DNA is TGTGCCAGCAGCCGGCGGCCGACCGGGACAGCCGCGAGTGAGCAGTACTTC. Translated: CASSRRPTGTAASEQYF.

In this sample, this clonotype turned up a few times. The CDR3 loop reads CATRASAGTYEQYF. CDR3 nucleotide sequence: TGTGCCACCAGAGCTTCCGCGGGGACCTACGAGCAGTACTTC. The genes are TRBV24-1 and TRBJ2-7, with D perhaps matching TRBD2 (6 bases). Between the trimmed V and J ends, which lost 7 bases and 2 bases, there was a span of 14 bases. Germline CDR1 is KGHDR and CDR2 is SFDVKD. The CDR3 loop spans 14 amino acids.

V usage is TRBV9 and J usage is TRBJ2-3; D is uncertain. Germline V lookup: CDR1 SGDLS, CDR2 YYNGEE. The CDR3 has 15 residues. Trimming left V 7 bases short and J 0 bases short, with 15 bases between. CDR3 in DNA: TGTGCCAGCCAGGCGGACCCCCGAAGCACAGATACGCAGTATTTT. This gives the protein CASQADPRSTDTQYF.